The 30 T cell receptor beta chains listed next were all sequenced from one sample in a study of naive CD8 T cells in extremely preterm neonates. Without labor or membrane rupture, elective cesareans at roughly 37-42 weeks supplied term cord blood. Clones were read by immunoSEQ multiplex PCR, and TCRdb kept only the in-frame ones, dropping some. The table lists approximately 6,000 clones, about 98% of them singletons. Sequencing input: naive CD8+ T cells from cord blood. These receptors all come from a newborn in good health.

The CDR3 loop reads CASSVKPGENTGELFF. The CDR3 coding sequence is TGTGCCAGCAGCGTAAAACCCGGGGAAAACACCGGGGAGCTGTTTTTT. The chain has TRBV9 and TRBJ2-2; D is possibly TRBD2 (5 bases). There are 16 residues in the CDR3. Trimming shortened V by 1 base and J by 2 bases, and 12 bases separated the two germline ends. Germline CDR1 is SGDLS and CDR2 is YYNGEE.

Here the CDR3 DNA reads TGTGCCAGCAGCTCTCAGGTGAACGAGCAGTACTTC. Amino acid sequence: CASSSQVNEQYF. The chain couples TRBV7-9 to TRBJ2-7, with D unclear. Germline loops: CDR1 SEHNR, CDR2 FQNEAQ (reference sequence). This CDR3 has 12 residues. V was clipped by 4 bases and J by 5 bases, with 9 bases between them.

V usage is TRBV27 and J usage is TRBJ2-3; 10 bases map to TRBD2. The CDR3 has 16 residues. The trim removed 6 bases at V and 2 bases at J, leaving 8 bases unmatched. The V gene's germline CDR1 is MNHEY and CDR2 SMNVEV (reference sequence). CDR3 bases: TGTGCCAGCAGGGTAGCGGGGGGTCCCCCCACAGATACGCAGTATTTT. Protein sequence: CASRVAGGPPTDTQYF.

This chain links TRBV21-1 with TRBJ2-1; the table's D call, TRBD2, has no DNA check behind it. TRBV21-1 is deemed a pseudogene. This CDR3 has 15 residues. The CDR3 nucleotides are TGTGCCAGCAGCAAAGCGGGGGGGGCTAGCGGGTTTCCGTTCTTC. It is translated as CASSKAGGASGFPFF.

V is TRBV4-3 and J is TRBJ2-1, with a tentative D call TRBD2 (5 bases). Germline values: CDR1 LGHNA, CDR2 YSLEER. Trimming pared 3 bases from V and 4 bases from J, leaving 10 bases between. The CDR3 covers 14 residues. CDR3 nucleotides: TGCGCCAGCAGCCAGGAGCGGTCGTACAATGAGCAGTTCTTC. Its translation is CASSQERSYNEQFF.

The rearrangement uses TRBV5-6 and TRBJ2-3; 9 nucleotides align to TRBD2. V gave up 4 bases and J gave up 5 bases; unmatched junction bases: 11. This CDR3 contains 16 residues. The V gene's germline CDR1 is SGHDT and CDR2 YYEEEE. The CDR3 sequence: CASSPWGGRAEDTQYF. The CDR3 DNA is TGTGCCAGCAGCCCTTGGGGCGGGAGGGCCGAAGATACGCAGTATTTT.

CDR3 loop: CASSESHTDTQYF. CDR3 nucleotides: TGTGCCAGCAGTGAATCACACACAGATACGCAGTATTTT. The chain is built from TRBV2 and TRBJ2-3; D is unresolved. The germline V gene has CDR1 SNHLY and CDR2 FYNNEI. The V end was cut by 2 bases, the J end by 2 bases, with 5 bases between. CDR3 length: 13 residues.

The genes are TRBV7-3 and TRBJ2-3; 9 bases are a match to TRBD2. Germline V gene lookup returns CDR1 SGHTA and CDR2 FQGTGA. The junction had 2 bases not matched to a gene; V was cut back by 2 bases and J by 2 bases. This CDR3 region has 15 residues. Written as DNA, the CDR3 is TGTGCCAGCAGCTTAGCGGGGGGGAACACAGATACGCAGTATTTT. Residues: CASSLAGGNTDTQYF.

The chain couples TRBV9 to TRBJ1-1; D is perhaps TRBD1 (6 bases). The germline V and J ends were trimmed by 0 bases and 2 bases, with 11 bases remaining between them. In germline, CDR1 is SGDLS, CDR2 YYNGEE. This CDR3 has 15 residues. DNA for the CDR3: TGTGCCAGCAGCGTAGACGGGGGGCGCAACACTGAAGCTTTCTTT. This translates into CASSVDGGRNTEAFF.

V usage is TRBV5-6 and J usage is TRBJ2-1, with 13 bases identical to TRBD2. The CDR3 totals 15 residues. Trimming removed 1 base from V and 7 bases from J; junction bases left unmatched: 2. From germline, CDR1 is SGHDT and CDR2 YYEEEE. CDR3 bases: TGTGCCAGCAGCTTGACTAGCGGGAGGGGTAATGAGCAGTTCTTC. Its protein is CASSLTSGRGNEQFF.

This chain uses TRBV10-3 with TRBJ1-2; TRBD1 agrees at 7 bases. From germline, CDR1 is ENHRY and CDR2 SYGVKD. The CDR3 sequence is 16 residues long. The V and J ends lost 2 bases and 3 bases, in that order; junction bases with no gene match: 9. This chain's CDR3 is CAISETDRAVDYGYTF. CDR3 in DNA: TGTGCCATCAGTGAGACTGACAGGGCCGTGGACTATGGCTACACCTTC.

The V call is TRBV19, the J call TRBJ2-4, with D possibly TRBD1 on 5 matching bases. CDR3 length: 14 residues. V lost 3 bases to trimming and J lost 8 bases, with 14 bases between them. Germline-derived CDR1 and CDR2 are LNHDA and SQIVND (reference sequence). CDR3 coding DNA: TGTGCCAGTAGTATTGACAGTAGTTGGGACATTCAGTACTTC. It encodes CASSIDSSWDIQYF.

The gene calls are TRBV30 and TRBJ2-1, with 9 bases identical to TRBD2. The length of the CDR3 is 13 residues. Unmatched junction bases numbered 8, after V lost 7 bases and J lost 7 bases. Germline CDR1 GTSNPN, CDR2 SVGIG (reference sequence). The CDR3 protein is CASPGLAFNEQFF. CDR3 sequence (DNA): TGTGCCTCCCCGGGACTAGCATTTAATGAGCAGTTCTTC.

Only one count was recorded for this clone. V gene TRBV5-1 combines with J gene TRBJ2-2, with 7 bases that match TRBD2. Germline V lookup: CDR1 SGHRS, CDR2 YFSETQ. This CDR3 region has 15 residues. With V trimmed by 5 bases and J by 6 bases, 10 bases remained unmatched. CDR3 bases: TGCGCCAGCAGATCCGGGACGGGAGGACCCGGGGAGCTGTTTTTT. Its translation is CASRSGTGGPGELFF.

The CDR3 reads CAWSGGYGYTF. The CDR3 bases are TGTGCCTGGAGCGGGGGCTATGGCTACACCTTC. The chain links TRBV30 to TRBJ1-2, with a weak D call TRBD1 (5 bases). The CDR3 has 11 residues. CDR1 and CDR2 (germline): GTSNPN, SVGIG (reference sequence). Between the trimmed V and J ends, which lost 3 bases and 4 bases, there was a span of 6 bases.

In its sample, this clone was seen once. The V and J genes are TRBV4-2 and TRBJ2-7; 9 positions match TRBD2. Trimming took 1 base from V and 4 from J; bases not matched to a gene: 5. The CDR3 contains 15 residues. Germline lookup yields CDR1 LGHNA and CDR2 YNFKEQ. As DNA, the CDR3 is TGTGCCAGCAGCCAAGGTCGGGCGGGAGGGTACGAGCAGTACTTC. Translated, it gives CASSQGRAGGYEQYF.

The V and J genes are TRBV28 and TRBJ2-1; 7 nucleotides match TRBD2. Germline loops: CDR1 MDHEN, CDR2 SYDVKM. J was trimmed by 8 bases and V by 3 bases; bases with no gene match: 16. The CDR3 has 17 amino acids. In DNA form, the CDR3 reads TGTGCCAGCAGTTTCCCCACCGGACTAGGGTCTACAGATGAGCAGTTCTTC. It encodes CASSFPTGLGSTDEQFF.

The chain is built from TRBV6-6 and TRBJ2-1, with D uncertain. In germline, CDR1 is MNHNY, CDR2 SVGAGI (reference sequence). CDR3 length equals 12 residues. V lost 8 bases and J 7 bases, leaving 12 bases between the germline ends. This CDR3 is CASASGPNEQFF. The CDR3 bases are TGTGCCAGCGCCTCAGGCCCTAATGAGCAGTTCTTC.

V is TRBV5-4 and J is TRBJ2-7; 12 nucleotides align to TRBD2. This CDR3 is built from 14 residues. The J segment lost 6 bases and the V segment lost 6 bases, leaving 7 bases of the junction unmatched. Per the germline V gene, CDR1 is SGHNT and CDR2 is YYREEE (reference sequence). The CDR3 nucleotides read TGTGCCAGCACTCAGGCTAGCGGGGGGGGCGAGCAGTACTTC. This codes for CASTQASGGGEQYF. Full variable domain (missing parts from reference TRBV5-4 and TRBJ2-7): ETGVTQSPTHLIKTRGQQVTLRCSSQSGHNTVSWYQQALGQGPQFIFQYYREEENGRGNFPPRFSGLQFPNYSSELNVNALELDDSALYLCASTQASGGGEQYFGPGTRLTVT.

The chain links TRBV29-1 to TRBJ2-7; the D gene is possibly TRBD1 (6 bases). V shed 0 bases and J shed 0 bases, with 9 bases lying between them. CDR1 and CDR2 (germline): SQVTM, ANQGSEA. The CDR3 is made up of 14 amino acids. CDR3 in DNA: TGCAGCGTTGAAGACTCGACAGGCTCCTACGAGCAGTACTTC. Its protein is CSVEDSTGSYEQYF.

The chain combines TRBV27 with TRBJ1-1, with TRBD1 matching 7 bases. The CDR3 spans 13 residues. V lost 2 bases, J lost 4 bases, and 1 base stayed unmatched. Germline CDR1 MNHEY, CDR2 SMNVEV (reference sequence). The CDR3: CASSLAGGTEAFF. CDR3 DNA sequence: TGTGCCAGCAGTTTAGCAGGGGGCACTGAAGCTTTCTTT.

The chain carries TRBV11-2 and TRBJ2-7; TRBD1 might be the D (8 bases). CDR1 SGHAT and CDR2 FQNNGV come from the germline V gene. V lost 5 bases, J lost 0 bases, and 14 bases lay in between. The CDR3 contains 15 residues. CDR3 sequence: CASSETGGASYEQYF. The CDR3 bases are TGTGCCAGCAGCGAAACAGGGGGGGCCTCCTACGAGCAGTACTTC.

This rearrangement joins TRBV4-1 to TRBJ2-7; possibly TRBD2 for D (6 bases). The germline V and J ends were trimmed by 1 base and 0 bases, with 7 bases remaining between them. The CDR3 consists of 14 residues. The germline CDR1 and CDR2 sequences are MGHRA and YSYEKL. The CDR3 spells CASSQVEGSYEQYF. In DNA, the CDR3 is TGCGCCAGCAGCCAAGTGGAGGGCTCCTACGAGCAGTACTTC.

CDR3 in DNA: TGTGCCAGCAGCGGGACTAGCGGGAGCACAGATACGCAGTATTTT. Encoded protein: CASSGTSGSTDTQYF. The chain recombines TRBV9 with TRBJ2-3, with 11 positions matching TRBD2. The CDR3 runs 15 residues. Germline V CDR1 and CDR2: SGDLS, YYNGEE. The trim removed 3 bases at V and 0 bases at J, leaving 0 bases unmatched.

The table lists this clone with a count of one. The chain recombines TRBV28 with TRBJ1-3; 7 nucleotides align to TRBD1. CDR3 size: 14 residues. Germline loops: CDR1 MDHEN, CDR2 SYDVKM. V trimming: 5 bases; J trimming: 8 bases; junction bases outside the gene matches: 9. The CDR3 bases are TGTGCCAGCAGTCGACCGCAGGGGGGAGACACCATATATTTT. Protein: CASSRPQGGDTIYF.

The chain uses TRBV7-3 and TRBJ2-7; D unclear. The V gene's germline CDR1 is SGHTA and CDR2 FQGTGA. V was shortened by 2 bases and J by 2 bases, with 4 bases between the two germline ends. The CDR3 contains 12 residues. In DNA, the CDR3 is TGTGCCAGCAGCTTAGACACCTACGAGCAGTACTTC. Protein: CASSLDTYEQYF.

This sequence joins TRBV29-1 and TRBJ1-2, with 7 bases that match TRBD1. With 4 bases clipped from V and 7 bases from J, the junction kept 3 bases outside the gene matches. CDR1 SQVTM and CDR2 ANQGSEA come from the germline V gene. CDR3 length equals 11 residues. Here the CDR3 reads CSVGGGAGYTF. CDR3 DNA: TGCAGCGTTGGAGGGGGCGCTGGCTACACCTTC.

The chain employs TRBV5-6 and TRBJ2-7, with 10 bases matching TRBD2. CDR1 and CDR2 from the germline V gene are SGHDT and YYEEEE. The CDR3 extends over 16 amino acids. The V segment lost 4 bases and the J segment 6 bases; nucleotides outside the gene matches: 13. CDR3 region: CASSLPGLAGGSEQYF. The CDR3 nucleotides are TGTGCCAGCAGCCTCCCCGGGTTAGCGGGAGGTAGCGAGCAGTACTTC.

For this clone: At the DNA level, this CDR3 is encoded by other sequences in the same sample as well. This chain joins TRBV25-1 and TRBJ2-3; TRBD1 agrees at 9 bases. J lost 4 bases, V lost 10 bases, and 6 bases had no gene match. The CDR3 has 13 residues. Germline-derived CDR1 and CDR2 are MGHDK and SYGVNS. The CDR3 bases are TGTGCCATCGGGGGACAGGGTGCAGATACGCAGTATTTT. Protein sequence: CAIGGQGADTQYF.

The chain has TRBV30 and TRBJ2-1, with 10 bases fitting TRBD2. The CDR3 spans 14 residues. The germline V gene encodes CDR1 GTSNPN and CDR2 SVGIG (reference sequence). The V segment lost 2 bases and the J segment 8 bases; nucleotides outside the gene matches: 6. The CDR3 DNA follows: TGTGCCTGGAGTACCACTAGCGGGGAGGATGAGCAGTTCTTC. Translation: CAWSTTSGEDEQFF.